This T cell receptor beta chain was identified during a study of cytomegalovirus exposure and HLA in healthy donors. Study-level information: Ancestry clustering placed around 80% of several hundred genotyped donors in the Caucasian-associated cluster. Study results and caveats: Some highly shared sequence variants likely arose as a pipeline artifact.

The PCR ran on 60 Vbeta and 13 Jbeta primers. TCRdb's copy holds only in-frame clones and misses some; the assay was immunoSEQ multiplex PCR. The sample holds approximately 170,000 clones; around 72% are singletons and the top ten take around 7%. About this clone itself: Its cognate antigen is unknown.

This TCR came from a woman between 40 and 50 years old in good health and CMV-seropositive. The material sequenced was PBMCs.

The CDR3 nucleotides read TGTGCCAGCAGTTATGGGAGGCCCGCCCAGGCTTTCTTT. This codes for CASSYGRPAQAFF. V and J are TRBV27 and TRBJ1-1; D gene ambiguous. CDR1 MNHEY and CDR2 SMNVEV come from the germline V gene (reference sequence). The CDR3 covers 13 residues. V lost 4 bases to trimming and J lost 11 bases, with 17 bases between them.